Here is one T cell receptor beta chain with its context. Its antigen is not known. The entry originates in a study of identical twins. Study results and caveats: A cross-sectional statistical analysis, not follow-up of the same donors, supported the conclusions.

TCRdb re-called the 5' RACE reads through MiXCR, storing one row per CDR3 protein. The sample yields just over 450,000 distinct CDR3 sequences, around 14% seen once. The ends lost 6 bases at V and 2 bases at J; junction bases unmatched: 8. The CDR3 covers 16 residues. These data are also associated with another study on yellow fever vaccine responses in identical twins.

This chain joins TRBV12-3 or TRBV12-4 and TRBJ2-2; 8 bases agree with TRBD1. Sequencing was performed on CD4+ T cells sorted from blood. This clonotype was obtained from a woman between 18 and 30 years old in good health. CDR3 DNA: TGTGCCAGCAGCCCCGGACAGGGAGTAAACACCGGGGAGCTGTTTTTT. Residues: CASSPGQGVNTGELFF.